The present T cell receptor (beta chain) was sequenced within a study of blood T cell repertoires in COVID-19. Study details: Italy, Spain and the United States were the sources of the convalescent and acute COVID-19 samples.

Sequencing used immunoSEQ multiplex PCR; TCRdb keeps in-frame clones, though not all of them. The data contain about 140,000 clones, about 88% of them singletons. This CDR3 has 15 amino acids. The ends were cut back, 1 base at V and 4 bases at J, with 10 bases in the middle. Per the germline V gene, CDR1 is MDHEN and CDR2 is SYDVKM. This receptor was obtained from a man aged 50 to 60 with active or convalescent COVID-19. The J gene is TRBJ1-4, the V gene TRBV28; TRBD1 might be the D (5 bases). The specimen sequenced was peripheral blood. The CDR3 region has the DNA TGTGCCAGCAGTTTATTTCGGGGGGTTAATGAAAAACTGTTTTTT. Translation: CASSLFRGVNEKLFF.